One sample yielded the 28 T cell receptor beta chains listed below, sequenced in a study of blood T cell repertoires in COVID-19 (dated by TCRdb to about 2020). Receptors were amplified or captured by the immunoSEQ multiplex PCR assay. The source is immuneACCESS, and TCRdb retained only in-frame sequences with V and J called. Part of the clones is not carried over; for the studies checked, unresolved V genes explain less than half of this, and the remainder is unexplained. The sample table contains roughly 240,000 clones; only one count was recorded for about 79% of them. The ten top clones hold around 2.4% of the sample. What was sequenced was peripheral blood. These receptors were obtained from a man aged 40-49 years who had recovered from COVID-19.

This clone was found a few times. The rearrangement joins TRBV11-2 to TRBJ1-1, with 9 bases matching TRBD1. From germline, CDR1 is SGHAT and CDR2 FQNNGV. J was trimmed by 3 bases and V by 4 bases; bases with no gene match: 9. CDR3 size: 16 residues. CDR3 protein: CASSWGQGSVYTEAFF. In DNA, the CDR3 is TGTGCCAGCAGCTGGGGACAGGGTTCGGTGTACACTGAAGCTTTCTTT.

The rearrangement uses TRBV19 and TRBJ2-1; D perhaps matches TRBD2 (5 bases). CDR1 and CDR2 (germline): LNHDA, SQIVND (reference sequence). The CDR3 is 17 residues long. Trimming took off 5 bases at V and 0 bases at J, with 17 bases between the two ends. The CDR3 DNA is TGTGCCAGTAGTCCATTGGACTTTCCTAGCTCCTACAATGAGCAGTTCTTC. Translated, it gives CASSPLDFPSSYNEQFF.

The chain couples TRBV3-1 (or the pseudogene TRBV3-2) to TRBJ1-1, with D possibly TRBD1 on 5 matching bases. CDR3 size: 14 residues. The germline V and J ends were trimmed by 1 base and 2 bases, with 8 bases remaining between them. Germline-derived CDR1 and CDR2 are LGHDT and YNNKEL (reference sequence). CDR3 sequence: CASSQGQSNTEAFF. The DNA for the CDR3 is TGTGCCAGCAGCCAAGGACAGAGTAACACTGAAGCTTTCTTT.

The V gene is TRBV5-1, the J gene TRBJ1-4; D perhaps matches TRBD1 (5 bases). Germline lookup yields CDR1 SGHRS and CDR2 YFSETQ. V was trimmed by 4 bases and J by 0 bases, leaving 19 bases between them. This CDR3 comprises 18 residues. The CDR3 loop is CASSLGPRRGATNEKLFF. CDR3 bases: TGCGCCAGCAGCCTGGGACCCCGGAGGGGAGCAACTAATGAAAAACTGTTTTTT.

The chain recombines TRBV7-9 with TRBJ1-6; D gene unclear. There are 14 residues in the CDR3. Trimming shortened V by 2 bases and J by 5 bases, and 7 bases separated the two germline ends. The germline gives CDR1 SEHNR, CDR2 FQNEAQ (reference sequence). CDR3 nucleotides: TGTGCCAGCAGCTTATGGGCAGATAATTCACCCCTCCACTTT. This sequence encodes CASSLWADNSPLHF.

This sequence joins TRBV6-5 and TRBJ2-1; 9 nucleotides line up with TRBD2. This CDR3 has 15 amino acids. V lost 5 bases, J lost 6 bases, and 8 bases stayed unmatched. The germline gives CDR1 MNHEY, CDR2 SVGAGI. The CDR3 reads CASSILAGGPNEQFF. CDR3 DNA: TGTGCCAGCAGTATACTGGCGGGGGGGCCCAATGAGCAGTTCTTC.

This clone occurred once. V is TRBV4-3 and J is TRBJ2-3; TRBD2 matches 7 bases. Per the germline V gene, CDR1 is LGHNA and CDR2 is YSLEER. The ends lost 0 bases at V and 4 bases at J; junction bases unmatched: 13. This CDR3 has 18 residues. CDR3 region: CASSQDLMAGAPPDTQYF. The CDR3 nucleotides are TGCGCCAGCAGCCAAGATCTGATGGCGGGAGCCCCACCAGATACGCAGTATTTT.

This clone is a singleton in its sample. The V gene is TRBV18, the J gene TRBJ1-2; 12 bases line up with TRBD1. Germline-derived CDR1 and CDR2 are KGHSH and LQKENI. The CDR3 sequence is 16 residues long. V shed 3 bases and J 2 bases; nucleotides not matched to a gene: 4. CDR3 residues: CASSPGQGAFNYGYTF. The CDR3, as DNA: TGTGCCAGCTCACCGGGACAGGGGGCTTTCAACTATGGCTACACCTTC.

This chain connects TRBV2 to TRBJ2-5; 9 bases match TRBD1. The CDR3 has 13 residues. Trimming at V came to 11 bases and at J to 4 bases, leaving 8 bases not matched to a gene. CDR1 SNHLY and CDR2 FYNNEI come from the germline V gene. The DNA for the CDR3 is TGTGCCGGGGGGAACAGGGGGCGAGAGACCCAGTACTTC. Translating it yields CAGGNRGRETQYF.

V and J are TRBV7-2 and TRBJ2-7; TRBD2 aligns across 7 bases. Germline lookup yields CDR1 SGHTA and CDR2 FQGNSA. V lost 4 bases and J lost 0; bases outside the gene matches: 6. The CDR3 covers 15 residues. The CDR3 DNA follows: TGTGCCAGCAGCTCCTCTAGCGGCCTCTCCTACGAGCAGTACTTC. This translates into CASSSSSGLSYEQYF.

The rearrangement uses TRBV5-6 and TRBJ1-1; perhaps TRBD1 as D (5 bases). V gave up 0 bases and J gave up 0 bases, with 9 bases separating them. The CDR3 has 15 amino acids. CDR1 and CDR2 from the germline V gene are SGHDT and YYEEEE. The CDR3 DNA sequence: TGTGCCAGCAGCTTGGGGTGGGGGGTGAACACTGAAGCTTTCTTT. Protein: CASSLGWGVNTEAFF.

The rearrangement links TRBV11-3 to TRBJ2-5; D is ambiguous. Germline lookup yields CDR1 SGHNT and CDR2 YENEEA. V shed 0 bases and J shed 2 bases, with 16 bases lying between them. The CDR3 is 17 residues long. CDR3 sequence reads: CASSLDLFYSRQETQYF. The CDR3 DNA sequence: TGTGCCAGCAGCTTAGATTTGTTCTACTCAAGACAAGAGACCCAGTACTTC.

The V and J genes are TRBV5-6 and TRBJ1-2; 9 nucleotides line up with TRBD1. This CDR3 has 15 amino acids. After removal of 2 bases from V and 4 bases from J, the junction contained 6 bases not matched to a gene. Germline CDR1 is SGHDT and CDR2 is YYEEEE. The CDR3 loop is CASSFGGQGIYGYTF. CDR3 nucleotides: TGTGCCAGCAGCTTTGGGGGACAGGGTATCTATGGCTACACCTTC.

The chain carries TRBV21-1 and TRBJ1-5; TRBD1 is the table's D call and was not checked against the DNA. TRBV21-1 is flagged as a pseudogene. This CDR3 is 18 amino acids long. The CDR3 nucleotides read TGTGCCAGCAGCAAAGGGTTGGACAGGACTTTTAGCAATCAGCCCCAGCATTTT. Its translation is CASSKGLDRTFSNQPQHF.

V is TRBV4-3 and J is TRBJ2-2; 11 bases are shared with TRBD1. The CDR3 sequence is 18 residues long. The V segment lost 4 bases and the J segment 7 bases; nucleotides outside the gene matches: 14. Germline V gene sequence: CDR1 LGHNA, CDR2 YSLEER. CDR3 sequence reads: CASSPRAIGTGGDGELFF. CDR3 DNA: TGCGCCAGCAGCCCCCGAGCGATCGGGACAGGGGGGGACGGGGAGCTGTTTTTT.

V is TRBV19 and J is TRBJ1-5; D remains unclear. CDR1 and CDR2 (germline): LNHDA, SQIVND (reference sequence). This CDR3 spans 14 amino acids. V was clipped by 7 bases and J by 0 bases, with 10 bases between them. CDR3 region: CASTRSNSNQPQHF. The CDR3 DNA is TGTGCCAGTACGAGGTCCAATAGCAATCAGCCCCAGCATTTT.

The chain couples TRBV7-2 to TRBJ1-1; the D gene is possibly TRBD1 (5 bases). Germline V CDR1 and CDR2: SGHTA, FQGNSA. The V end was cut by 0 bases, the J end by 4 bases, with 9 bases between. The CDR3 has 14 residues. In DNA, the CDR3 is TGTGCCAGCAGCTTAGCCAGGCAGGGCACTGAAGCTTTCTTT. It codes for CASSLARQGTEAFF.

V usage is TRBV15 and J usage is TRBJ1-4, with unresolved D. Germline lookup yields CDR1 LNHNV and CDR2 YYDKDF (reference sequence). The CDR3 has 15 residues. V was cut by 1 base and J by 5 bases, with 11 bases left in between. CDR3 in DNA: TGTGCCACCAGCAGAGCGGCCGGGAAAAATGAAAAACTGTTTTTT. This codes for CATSRAAGKNEKLFF.

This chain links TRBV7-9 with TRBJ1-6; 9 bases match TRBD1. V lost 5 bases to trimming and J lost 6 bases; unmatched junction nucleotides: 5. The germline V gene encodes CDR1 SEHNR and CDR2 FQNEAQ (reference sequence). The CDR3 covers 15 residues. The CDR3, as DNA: TGTGCCAGCAGCCGCCGGGACAGGGTTAATTCACCCCTCCACTTT. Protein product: CASSRRDRVNSPLHF.

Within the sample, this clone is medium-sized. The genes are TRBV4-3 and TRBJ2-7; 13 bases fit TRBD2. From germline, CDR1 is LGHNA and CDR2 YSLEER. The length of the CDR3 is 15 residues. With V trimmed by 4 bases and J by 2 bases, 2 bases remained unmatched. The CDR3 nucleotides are TGCGCCAGCAGCCTAGGGACTAGCGGGACCTACGAGCAGTACTTC. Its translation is CASSLGTSGTYEQYF.

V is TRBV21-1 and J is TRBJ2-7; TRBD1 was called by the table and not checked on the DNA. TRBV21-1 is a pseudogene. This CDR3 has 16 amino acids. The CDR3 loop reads CASSKGSPQGSYEQYF. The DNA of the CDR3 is TGTGCCAGCAGCAAAGGAAGCCCCCAGGGCTCCTACGAGCAGTACTTC.

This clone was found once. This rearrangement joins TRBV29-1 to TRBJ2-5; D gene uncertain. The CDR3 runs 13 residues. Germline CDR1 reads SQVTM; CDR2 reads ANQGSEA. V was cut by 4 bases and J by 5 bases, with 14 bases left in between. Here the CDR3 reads CSVGLQVSETQYF. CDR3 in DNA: TGCAGCGTTGGTTTGCAGGTCTCGGAGACCCAGTACTTC.

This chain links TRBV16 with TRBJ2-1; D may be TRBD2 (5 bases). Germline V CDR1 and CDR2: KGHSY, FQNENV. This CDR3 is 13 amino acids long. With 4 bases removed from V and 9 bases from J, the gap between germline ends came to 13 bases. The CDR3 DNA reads TGTGCCAGCAGCCCTGGCCCCGCGGGTGAGCAGTTCTTC. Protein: CASSPGPAGEQFF.

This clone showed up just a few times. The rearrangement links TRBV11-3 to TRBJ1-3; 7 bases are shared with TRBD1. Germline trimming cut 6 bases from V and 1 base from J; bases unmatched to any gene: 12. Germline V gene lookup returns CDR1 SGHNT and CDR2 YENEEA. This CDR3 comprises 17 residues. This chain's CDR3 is CASRDRVGTASGNTIYF. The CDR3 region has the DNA TGTGCCAGCAGGGACCGTGTAGGGACAGCGTCTGGAAACACCATATATTTT.

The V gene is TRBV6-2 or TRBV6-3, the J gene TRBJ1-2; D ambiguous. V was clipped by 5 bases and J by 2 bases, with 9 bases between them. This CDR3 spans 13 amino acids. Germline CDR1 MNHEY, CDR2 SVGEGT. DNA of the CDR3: TGTGCCAGCAGTGTAGACTCCAACTATGGCTACACCTTC. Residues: CASSVDSNYGYTF.

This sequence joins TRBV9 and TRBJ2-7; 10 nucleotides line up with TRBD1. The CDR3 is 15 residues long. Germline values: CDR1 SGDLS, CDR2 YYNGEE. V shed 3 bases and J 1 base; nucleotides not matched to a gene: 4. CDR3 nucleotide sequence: TGTGCCAGCAGCGAAGGGACAGGGGATTCCTACGAGCAGTACTTC. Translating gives CASSEGTGDSYEQYF.

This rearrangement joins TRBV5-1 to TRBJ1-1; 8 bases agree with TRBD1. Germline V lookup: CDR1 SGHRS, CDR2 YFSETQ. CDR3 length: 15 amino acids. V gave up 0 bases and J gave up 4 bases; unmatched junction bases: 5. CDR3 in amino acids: CASSLGPGGATEAFF. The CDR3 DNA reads TGCGCCAGCAGCTTGGGTCCAGGGGGCGCCACTGAAGCTTTCTTT.

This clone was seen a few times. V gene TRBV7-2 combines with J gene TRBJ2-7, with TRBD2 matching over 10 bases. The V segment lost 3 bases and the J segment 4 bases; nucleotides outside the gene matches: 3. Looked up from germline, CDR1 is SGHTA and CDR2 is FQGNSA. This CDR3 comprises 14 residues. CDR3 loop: CASSFRTSGYEQYF. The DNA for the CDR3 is TGTGCCAGCAGCTTTAGGACTAGCGGATACGAGCAGTACTTC.